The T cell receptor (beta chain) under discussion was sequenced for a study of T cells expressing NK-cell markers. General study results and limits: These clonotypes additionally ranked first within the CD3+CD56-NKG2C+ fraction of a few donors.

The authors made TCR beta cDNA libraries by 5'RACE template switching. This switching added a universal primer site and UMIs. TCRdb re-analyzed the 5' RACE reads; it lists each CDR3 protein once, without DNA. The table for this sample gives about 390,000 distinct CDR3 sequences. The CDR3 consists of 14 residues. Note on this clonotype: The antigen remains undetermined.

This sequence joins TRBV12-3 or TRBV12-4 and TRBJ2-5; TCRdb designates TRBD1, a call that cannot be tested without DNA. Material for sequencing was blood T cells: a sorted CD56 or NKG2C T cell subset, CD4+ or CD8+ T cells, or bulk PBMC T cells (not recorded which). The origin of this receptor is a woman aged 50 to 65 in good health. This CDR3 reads CASGSGRVWETQYF.